These T cell receptor beta chains were read from a single sample in a study of shared clonotypes between healthy human individuals. Libraries were prepared by immunoSEQ multiplex PCR; TCRdb keeps only in-frame clonotypes and omits some of them. The sample shows over a million clones, roughly 95% of them seen only once. The sample consisted of naive CD4+ T cells sorted from blood. Every receptor here comes from a man younger than 40 in good health. CDR3s include the opening cysteine and the closing phenylalanine or tryptophan. Each record gives: D gene, J gene, clone size, V gene, CDR3 DNA, CDR3 protein. A D gene is named only where the DNA matches it firmly. Size is stated for part of the rows, as once, few or many counts, or as a class when the clone is expanded.

d_gene: -
j_gene: TRBJ2-7
abundance: -
v_gene: TRBV5-5
CDR3nt: TGTGCCAGCAGCTTTGCAGTCCCCTACGAGCAGTACTTC
CDR3aa: CASSFAVPYEQYF

d_gene: -
j_gene: TRBJ2-3
abundance: -
v_gene: TRBV7-9
CDR3nt: TGTGCCAGCAGCGTAGAGGGTACGCAGTATTTT
CDR3aa: CASSVEGTQYF

d_gene: TRBD1
j_gene: TRBJ2-1
abundance: -
v_gene: TRBV19
CDR3nt: TGTGCCAGTAGTGACAGGGCTAGCTCCTACAATGAGCAGTTCTTC
CDR3aa: CASSDRASSYNEQFF

d_gene: -
j_gene: TRBJ2-7
abundance: -
v_gene: TRBV7-7
CDR3nt: TGTGCCAGCAGCTTAGTCTTTCTTGGGTCCCCACGAGTGGGCTACGAGCAGTACTTC
CDR3aa: CASSLVFLGSPRVGYEQYF

d_gene: -
j_gene: TRBJ1-5
abundance: -
v_gene: TRBV2
CDR3nt: TGTGCCAGCAGTCCGATTAATAGCAATCAGCCCCAGCATTTT
CDR3aa: CASSPINSNQPQHF

d_gene: -
j_gene: TRBJ2-5
abundance: -
v_gene: TRBV5-5
CDR3nt: TGTGCCAGCAGCTTCGGGGCAGTAGAGACCCAGTACTTC
CDR3aa: CASSFGAVETQYF

d_gene: -
j_gene: TRBJ2-7
abundance: once
v_gene: TRBV19
CDR3nt: TGTGCCAGTAGTACAGGCCACGAGCAGTACTTC
CDR3aa: CASSTGHEQYF

d_gene: -
j_gene: TRBJ1-5
abundance: once
v_gene: TRBV10-2
CDR3nt: TGCGCCAGCAGTGAGTACAGACCAAATCAGCCCCAGCATTTT
CDR3aa: CASSEYRPNQPQHF

d_gene: TRBD2
j_gene: TRBJ2-1
abundance: -
v_gene: TRBV5-1
CDR3nt: TGCGCCAGCAGCTTGGGACTAGCGGGGTCCGGATCCTACAATGAGCAGTTCTTC
CDR3aa: CASSLGLAGSGSYNEQFF

d_gene: -
j_gene: TRBJ2-5
abundance: -
v_gene: TRBV5-1
CDR3nt: TGCGCCAGCAGCTGGATCCGGGTTTCCGAATTCTATATACAAGAGACCCAGTACTTC
CDR3aa: CASSWIRVSEFYIQETQYF

d_gene: -
j_gene: TRBJ1-4
abundance: -
v_gene: TRBV18
CDR3nt: TGTGCCAGCTCCCCGACGGCAGGGGAAAAACTGTTTTTT
CDR3aa: CASSPTAGEKLFF

d_gene: TRBD1
j_gene: TRBJ1-3
abundance: -
v_gene: TRBV7-9
CDR3nt: TGTGCCAGCAGCTTAAGCCGACGGACAGGGAAGGTCGGAAACACCATATATTTT
CDR3aa: CASSLSRRTGKVGNTIYF

d_gene: TRBD1
j_gene: TRBJ2-7
abundance: once
v_gene: TRBV7-9
CDR3nt: TGTGCCAGCAGCTTAGGCCCCCGAGGGACAGGGATCCCCTACGAGCAGTACTTC
CDR3aa: CASSLGPRGTGIPYEQYF

d_gene: TRBD2
j_gene: TRBJ2-5
abundance: -
v_gene: TRBV7-2
CDR3nt: TGTGCCAGCAGCTTAACTAGCGGACTTGAAGAGACCCAGTACTTC
CDR3aa: CASSLTSGLEETQYF

d_gene: TRBD2
j_gene: TRBJ2-1
abundance: -
v_gene: TRBV9
CDR3nt: TGTGCCAGCAGCGTAGTCAATAGCGGGAGGATCTCCTACAATGAGCAGTTCTTC
CDR3aa: CASSVVNSGRISYNEQFF

d_gene: -
j_gene: TRBJ1-1
abundance: -
v_gene: TRBV2
CDR3nt: TGTGCCAGCAGTGTACAACAGCCCACTGAAGCTTTCTTT
CDR3aa: CASSVQQPTEAFF

d_gene: -
j_gene: TRBJ1-5
abundance: -
v_gene: TRBV10-3
CDR3nt: TGTGCCATCAGGCAGGGGTGGAATCAGCCCCAGCATTTT
CDR3aa: CAIRQGWNQPQHF

d_gene: -
j_gene: TRBJ1-4
abundance: -
v_gene: TRBV20-1
CDR3nt: TGCAGTGCCGCAAATCCGGGACCCACTGTTTTT
CDR3aa: CSAANPGPTVF

d_gene: -
j_gene: TRBJ1-3
abundance: -
v_gene: TRBV7-2
CDR3nt: TGTGCCAGCAGCGAACAAACAGGGTTCACTGGAAACACCATATATTTT
CDR3aa: CASSEQTGFTGNTIYF

d_gene: TRBD1
j_gene: TRBJ2-7
abundance: -
v_gene: TRBV11-2
CDR3nt: TGTGCCAGCAGCTCCTCCGGGACAGGCTACGAGCAGTACTTC
CDR3aa: CASSSSGTGYEQYF

d_gene: -
j_gene: TRBJ2-7
abundance: -
v_gene: TRBV28
CDR3nt: TGTGCCAGCACCACCACAGGGGAGGGGGATCGGGAGCAGTACTTC
CDR3aa: CASTTTGEGDREQYF

d_gene: TRBD2
j_gene: TRBJ2-1
abundance: once
v_gene: TRBV18
CDR3nt: TGTGCCAGCTCGCCACCGCTCACTAGCGCTGAGCAGTTCTTC
CDR3aa: CASSPPLTSAEQFF

d_gene: -
j_gene: TRBJ2-1
abundance: -
v_gene: TRBV5-8
CDR3nt: TGTGCCAGCAGCTTAGAGAGAGGGCCAATCGGCAATGAGCAGTTCTTC
CDR3aa: CASSLERGPIGNEQFF

d_gene: TRBD1
j_gene: TRBJ1-4
abundance: once
v_gene: TRBV6-5
CDR3nt: TGTGCCAGCAGTTACGCCGGACAGGGGAATGAAAAACTGTTTTTT
CDR3aa: CASSYAGQGNEKLFF

d_gene: TRBD1
j_gene: TRBJ2-7
abundance: -
v_gene: TRBV11-3
CDR3nt: TGTGCCAGCAGCTTAGAAGGGGGCGAAGGCGAGCAGTACTTC
CDR3aa: CASSLEGGEGEQYF

d_gene: -
j_gene: TRBJ1-5
abundance: -
v_gene: TRBV15
CDR3nt: TGTGCCACCAGCAGAGATCGGCGGATATATAGCAATCAGCCCCAGCATTTT
CDR3aa: CATSRDRRIYSNQPQHF

d_gene: TRBD2
j_gene: TRBJ2-7
abundance: -
v_gene: TRBV28
CDR3nt: TGTGCCAGCACGATCGGACCGGGGGGCTACGAGCAGTACTTC
CDR3aa: CASTIGPGGYEQYF

d_gene: -
j_gene: TRBJ2-1
abundance: -
v_gene: TRBV25-1
CDR3nt: TGTGCCAGCAGTAAGAAAGGGGGAAATGAGCAGTTCTTC
CDR3aa: CASSKKGGNEQFF

d_gene: TRBD1
j_gene: TRBJ1-5
abundance: once
v_gene: TRBV28
CDR3nt: TGTGCCAGCAGTCCGCTTCGCGGGGGACAGACTAATCAGCCCCAGCATTTT
CDR3aa: CASSPLRGGQTNQPQHF

d_gene: -
j_gene: TRBJ1-2
abundance: -
v_gene: TRBV19
CDR3nt: TGTGCCAGTAGTATCAAAGGGGCGCAGGTTGGCTACACCTTC
CDR3aa: CASSIKGAQVGYTF

d_gene: -
j_gene: TRBJ1-5
abundance: -
v_gene: TRBV6-1
CDR3nt: TGTGCCAGCAGTGAACTTGGGAAGCCCCAGCATTTT
CDR3aa: CASSELGKPQHF

d_gene: -
j_gene: TRBJ1-5
abundance: -
v_gene: TRBV28
CDR3nt: TGTGCCAGCACAACCCCCCTTAGCAATCAGCCCCAGCATTTT
CDR3aa: CASTTPLSNQPQHF

d_gene: -
j_gene: TRBJ1-5
abundance: -
v_gene: TRBV15
CDR3nt: TGTGCCACCAGCAGAGTGAGCATCCAGGGGCGTCATCAGCCCCAGCATTTT
CDR3aa: CATSRVSIQGRHQPQHF

d_gene: TRBD1
j_gene: TRBJ1-1
abundance: -
v_gene: TRBV5-5
CDR3nt: TGTGCCAGCAGCGCGGGACAGCTGAACACTGAAGCTTTCTTT
CDR3aa: CASSAGQLNTEAFF

d_gene: -
j_gene: TRBJ2-7
abundance: -
v_gene: TRBV9
CDR3nt: TGTGCCAGCAGCGTAGACGGGAGCTACGAGCAGTACTTC
CDR3aa: CASSVDGSYEQYF

d_gene: -
j_gene: TRBJ1-5
abundance: -
v_gene: TRBV9
CDR3nt: TGTGCCAGCAGCGTAGCGGGGAGCAATCAGCCCCAGCATTTT
CDR3aa: CASSVAGSNQPQHF

d_gene: -
j_gene: TRBJ1-5
abundance: -
v_gene: TRBV5-5
CDR3nt: TGTGCCAGCAGCTCACAGGGTGGCAATCAGCCCCAGCATTTT
CDR3aa: CASSSQGGNQPQHF

d_gene: -
j_gene: TRBJ2-1
abundance: -
v_gene: TRBV9
CDR3nt: TGTGCCAGCAGCCCGAGATATCGAGAGCAGTTCTTC
CDR3aa: CASSPRYREQFF

d_gene: TRBD1
j_gene: TRBJ2-1
abundance: -
v_gene: TRBV5-6
CDR3nt: TGTGCCAGCAGCTTCCTAAACGGACAGGGGGCGAACAATGAGCAGTTCTTC
CDR3aa: CASSFLNGQGANNEQFF

d_gene: -
j_gene: TRBJ2-1
abundance: -
v_gene: TRBV19
CDR3nt: TGTGCCAGTAGTGCGGTGAGCGGGTACAATGAGCAGTTCTTC
CDR3aa: CASSAVSGYNEQFF

d_gene: TRBD2
j_gene: TRBJ2-1
abundance: -
v_gene: TRBV28
CDR3nt: TGTGCCAGCAGTTCTAGCGGCCCCGCATCCTACAATGAGCAGTTCTTC
CDR3aa: CASSSSGPASYNEQFF

d_gene: -
j_gene: TRBJ1-1
abundance: -
v_gene: TRBV10-1
CDR3nt: TGTCCCACCCCTGGCCTCACTGAAGCTTTCTTT
CDR3aa: CPTPGLTEAFF

d_gene: -
j_gene: TRBJ2-5
abundance: -
v_gene: TRBV7-8
CDR3nt: TGTGCCAGCAGCTCCACGTCTTTTACGGGCCAAGAGACCCAGTACTTC
CDR3aa: CASSSTSFTGQETQYF

d_gene: TRBD2
j_gene: TRBJ2-1
abundance: -
v_gene: TRBV6-6
CDR3nt: TGTGCCAGCACTCTCGTAGCGGGGAGCTACAATGAGCAGTTCTTC
CDR3aa: CASTLVAGSYNEQFF

d_gene: -
j_gene: TRBJ2-2
abundance: -
v_gene: TRBV11-1
CDR3nt: TGTGCCAGCAGCAGACACCGCGGGGAGCTGTTTTTT
CDR3aa: CASSRHRGELFF

d_gene: -
j_gene: TRBJ1-5
abundance: -
v_gene: TRBV29-1
CDR3nt: TGCAGCGTTGGGGCAAGCAATCAGCCCCAGCATTTT
CDR3aa: CSVGASNQPQHF

d_gene: -
j_gene: TRBJ2-2
abundance: -
v_gene: TRBV10-1
CDR3nt: TGCGCCAGCAGTGAGTCGACGAGGGTTAGCGGGGAGCTGTTTTTT
CDR3aa: CASSESTRVSGELFF

d_gene: -
j_gene: TRBJ1-4
abundance: -
v_gene: TRBV7-9
CDR3nt: TGTGCCAGCAGCTTATTGGCCAGTGCAACTAATGAAAAACTGTTTTTT
CDR3aa: CASSLLASATNEKLFF

d_gene: -
j_gene: TRBJ2-6
abundance: -
v_gene: TRBV9
CDR3nt: TGTGCCAGCAGCCTGACTGCAAGCTCTGGGGCCAACGTCCTGACTTTC
CDR3aa: CASSLTASSGANVLTF

d_gene: -
j_gene: TRBJ2-7
abundance: -
v_gene: TRBV6-1
CDR3nt: TGTGCCAGCAGTGCCCCATCAGACGAGCAGTACTTC
CDR3aa: CASSAPSDEQYF

d_gene: -
j_gene: TRBJ1-5
abundance: -
v_gene: TRBV7-9
CDR3nt: TGTGCCAGCAGCTTGGGGCAGGGTATGAATCAGCCCCAGCATTTT
CDR3aa: CASSLGQGMNQPQHF

d_gene: TRBD1
j_gene: TRBJ2-4
abundance: -
v_gene: TRBV7-9
CDR3nt: TGTGCCAGCAGCGCAGCCGGGACAGGGAGTTTCATTCAGTACTTC
CDR3aa: CASSAAGTGSFIQYF

d_gene: -
j_gene: TRBJ2-3
abundance: -
v_gene: TRBV28
CDR3nt: TGTGCCAGCAGCCTTGGGGGCTCGTTGCGGGGTACGCAGTATTTT
CDR3aa: CASSLGGSLRGTQYF

d_gene: TRBD1
j_gene: TRBJ2-7
abundance: -
v_gene: TRBV7-2
CDR3nt: TGTGCCAGCAGCAAGGACAGGGTGTATGACGAGCAGTACTTC
CDR3aa: CASSKDRVYDEQYF